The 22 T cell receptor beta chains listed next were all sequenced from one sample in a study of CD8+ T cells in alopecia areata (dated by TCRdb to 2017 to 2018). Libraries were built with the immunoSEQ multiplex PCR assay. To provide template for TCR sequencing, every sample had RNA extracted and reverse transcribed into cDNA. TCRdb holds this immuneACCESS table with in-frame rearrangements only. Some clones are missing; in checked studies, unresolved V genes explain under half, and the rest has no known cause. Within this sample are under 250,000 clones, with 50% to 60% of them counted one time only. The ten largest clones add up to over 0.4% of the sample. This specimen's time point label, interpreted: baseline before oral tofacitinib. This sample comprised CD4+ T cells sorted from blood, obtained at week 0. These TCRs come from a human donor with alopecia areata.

In nucleotides, the CDR3 is TGTGCCAGCAGCCAACGGACTAGCGGGACCCCCTACGAGCAGTACTTC. Encoded protein: CASSQRTSGTPYEQYF. The rearrangement joins TRBV11-2 to TRBJ2-7; TRBD2 aligns across 12 bases. The V and J ends lost 5 bases and 2 bases, in that order; junction bases with no gene match: 7. Per germline, CDR1 SGHAT and CDR2 FQNNGV. The CDR3 runs 16 residues.

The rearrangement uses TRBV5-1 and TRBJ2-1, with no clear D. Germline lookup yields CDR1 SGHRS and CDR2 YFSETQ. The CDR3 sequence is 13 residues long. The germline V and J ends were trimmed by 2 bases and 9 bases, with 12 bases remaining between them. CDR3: CASSFGAPGEQFF. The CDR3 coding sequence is TGCGCCAGCAGCTTCGGCGCTCCCGGTGAGCAGTTCTTC.

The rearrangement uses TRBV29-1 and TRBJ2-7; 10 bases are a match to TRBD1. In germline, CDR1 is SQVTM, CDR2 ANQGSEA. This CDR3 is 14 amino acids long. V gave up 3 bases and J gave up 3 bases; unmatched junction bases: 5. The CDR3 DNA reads TGCAGCGTTGACAATGGACAGGGGGGCTACGAGCAGTACTTC. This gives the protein CSVDNGQGGYEQYF.

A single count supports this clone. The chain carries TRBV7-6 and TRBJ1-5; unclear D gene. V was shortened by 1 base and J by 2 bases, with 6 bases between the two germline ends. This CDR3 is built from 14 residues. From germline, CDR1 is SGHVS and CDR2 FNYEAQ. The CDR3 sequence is CASSLVHGNQPQHF. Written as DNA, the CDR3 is TGTGCCAGCAGCTTAGTTCACGGCAATCAGCCCCAGCATTTT.

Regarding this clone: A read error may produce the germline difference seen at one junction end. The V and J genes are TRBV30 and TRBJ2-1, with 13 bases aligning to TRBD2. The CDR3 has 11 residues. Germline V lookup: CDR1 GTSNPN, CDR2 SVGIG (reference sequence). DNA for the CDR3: TGTGCCTGCCGTTTGACTAGCGGGGGGCTCTTC. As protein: CACRLTSGGLF. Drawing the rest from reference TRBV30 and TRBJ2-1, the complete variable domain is SQTIHQWPATLVQPVGSPLSLECTVEGTSNPNLYWYRQAAGRGLQLLFYSVGIGQISSEVPQNLSASRPQDRQFILSSKKLLLSDSGFYLCACRLTSGGLFGPGTRLTVL.

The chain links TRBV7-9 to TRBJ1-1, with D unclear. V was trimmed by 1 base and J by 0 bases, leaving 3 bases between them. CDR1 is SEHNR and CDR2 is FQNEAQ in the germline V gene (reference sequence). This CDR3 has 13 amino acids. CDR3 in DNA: TGTGCCAGCAGCTTAGTACTGAACACTGAAGCTTTCTTT. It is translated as CASSLVLNTEAFF.

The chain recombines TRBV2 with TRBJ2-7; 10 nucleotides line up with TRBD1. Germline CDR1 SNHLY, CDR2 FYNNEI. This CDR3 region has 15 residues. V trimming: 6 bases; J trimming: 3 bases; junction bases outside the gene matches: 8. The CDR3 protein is CASRLGQGELYEQYF. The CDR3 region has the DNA TGTGCCAGCAGACTCGGACAGGGGGAACTCTACGAGCAGTACTTC.

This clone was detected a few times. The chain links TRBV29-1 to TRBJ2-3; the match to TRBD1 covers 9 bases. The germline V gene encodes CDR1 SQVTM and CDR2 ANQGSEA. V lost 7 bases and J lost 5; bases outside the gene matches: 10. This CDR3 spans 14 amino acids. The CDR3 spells CSGMTGGEEDTQYF. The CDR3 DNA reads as TGCAGCGGGATGACAGGGGGGGAGGAAGATACGCAGTATTTT.

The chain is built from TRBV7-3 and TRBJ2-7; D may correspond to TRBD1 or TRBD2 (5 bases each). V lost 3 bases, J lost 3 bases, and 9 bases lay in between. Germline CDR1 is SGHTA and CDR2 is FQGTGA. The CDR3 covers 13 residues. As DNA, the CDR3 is TGTGCCAGCAGCTTGGGACGGAACTACGAGCAGTACTTC. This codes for CASSLGRNYEQYF.

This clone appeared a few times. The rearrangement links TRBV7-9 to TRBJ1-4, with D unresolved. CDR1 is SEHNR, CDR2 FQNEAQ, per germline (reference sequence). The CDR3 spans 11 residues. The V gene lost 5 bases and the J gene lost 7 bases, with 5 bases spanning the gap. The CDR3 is CASSTTEKLFF. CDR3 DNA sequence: TGTGCCAGCAGCACCACTGAAAAACTGTTTTTT.

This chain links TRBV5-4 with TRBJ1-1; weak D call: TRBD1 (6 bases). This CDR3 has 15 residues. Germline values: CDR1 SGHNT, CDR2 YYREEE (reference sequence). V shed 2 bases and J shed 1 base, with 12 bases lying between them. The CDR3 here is CASSLPTGGNTEAFF. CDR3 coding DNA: TGTGCCAGCAGCTTACCGACAGGAGGGAACACTGAAGCTTTCTTT.

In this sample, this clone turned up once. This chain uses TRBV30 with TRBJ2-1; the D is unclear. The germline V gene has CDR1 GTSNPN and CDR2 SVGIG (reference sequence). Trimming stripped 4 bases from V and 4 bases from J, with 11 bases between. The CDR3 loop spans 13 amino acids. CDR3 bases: TGTGCCTGGAACCGTGAGGTTTACAATGAGCAGTTCTTC. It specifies CAWNREVYNEQFF.

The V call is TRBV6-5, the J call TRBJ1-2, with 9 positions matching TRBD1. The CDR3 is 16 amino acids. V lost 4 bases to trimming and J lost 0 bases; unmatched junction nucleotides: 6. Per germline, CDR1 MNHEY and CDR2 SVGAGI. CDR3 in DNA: TGTGCCAGCAGTTCCGGGACAGGGAAAACTAACTATGGCTACACCTTC. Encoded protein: CASSSGTGKTNYGYTF.

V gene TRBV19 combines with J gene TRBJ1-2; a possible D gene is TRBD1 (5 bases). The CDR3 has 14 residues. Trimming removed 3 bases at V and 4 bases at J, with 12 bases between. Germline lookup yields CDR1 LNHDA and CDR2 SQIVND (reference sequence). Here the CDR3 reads CASSITSRAYGYTF. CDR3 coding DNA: TGTGCCAGTAGTATTACTTCCAGGGCCTATGGCTACACCTTC.

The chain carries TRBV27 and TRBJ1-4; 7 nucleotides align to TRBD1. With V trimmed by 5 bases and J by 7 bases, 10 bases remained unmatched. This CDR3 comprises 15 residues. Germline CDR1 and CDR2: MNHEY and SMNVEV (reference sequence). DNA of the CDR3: TGTGCCAGCAGTGACAGGGCCCTACCTTTTGAAAAACTGTTTTTT. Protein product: CASSDRALPFEKLFF.

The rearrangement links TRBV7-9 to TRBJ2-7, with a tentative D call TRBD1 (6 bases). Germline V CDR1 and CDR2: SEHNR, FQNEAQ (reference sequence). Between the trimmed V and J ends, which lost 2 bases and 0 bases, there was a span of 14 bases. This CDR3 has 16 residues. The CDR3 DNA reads TGTGCCAGCAGCTTACCCGAGAAAGGGGGCTCCTACGAGCAGTACTTC. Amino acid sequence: CASSLPEKGGSYEQYF.

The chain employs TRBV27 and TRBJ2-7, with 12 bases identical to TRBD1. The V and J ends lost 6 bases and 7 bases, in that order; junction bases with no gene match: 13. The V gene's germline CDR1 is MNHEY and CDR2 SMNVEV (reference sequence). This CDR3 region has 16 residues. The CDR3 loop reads CASRLLPGQGAREQYF. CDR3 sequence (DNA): TGTGCCAGCAGGCTCCTCCCGGGACAGGGGGCGCGGGAGCAGTACTTC.

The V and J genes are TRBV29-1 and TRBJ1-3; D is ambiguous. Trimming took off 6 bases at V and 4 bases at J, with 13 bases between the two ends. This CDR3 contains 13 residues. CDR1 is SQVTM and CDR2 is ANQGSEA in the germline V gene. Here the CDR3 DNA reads TGCAGCGTCCGCGGGCCGGGGGGAAACACCATATATTTT. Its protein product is CSVRGPGGNTIYF.

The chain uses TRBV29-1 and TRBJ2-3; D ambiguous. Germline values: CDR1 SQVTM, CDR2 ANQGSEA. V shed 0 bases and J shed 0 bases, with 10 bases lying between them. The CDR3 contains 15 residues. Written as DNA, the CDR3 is TGCAGCGTTGAAGAAGAGGAGAAAAGCACAGATACGCAGTATTTT. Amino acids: CSVEEEEKSTDTQYF.

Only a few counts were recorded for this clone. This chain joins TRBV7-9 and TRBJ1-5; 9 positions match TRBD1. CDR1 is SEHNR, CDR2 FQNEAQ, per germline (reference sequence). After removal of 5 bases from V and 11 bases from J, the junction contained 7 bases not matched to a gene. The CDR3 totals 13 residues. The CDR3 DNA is TGTGCCAGCAGCCGGGGACAGGGAATAGCCCAGCATTTT. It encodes CASSRGQGIAQHF.

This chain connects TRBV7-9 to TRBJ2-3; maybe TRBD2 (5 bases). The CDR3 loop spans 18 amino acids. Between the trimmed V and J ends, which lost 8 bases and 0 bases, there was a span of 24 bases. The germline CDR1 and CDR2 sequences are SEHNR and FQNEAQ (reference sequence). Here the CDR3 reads CASFKSLAGLGSTDTQYF. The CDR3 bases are TGTGCCAGCTTCAAGTCGCTAGCTGGCCTGGGTAGCACAGATACGCAGTATTTT.

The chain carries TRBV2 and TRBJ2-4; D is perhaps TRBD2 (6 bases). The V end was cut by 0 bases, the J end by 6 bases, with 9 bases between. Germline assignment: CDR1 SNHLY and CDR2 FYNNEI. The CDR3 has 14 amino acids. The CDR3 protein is CASSEAGGRNIQYF. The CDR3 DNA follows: TGTGCCAGCAGTGAAGCGGGGGGAAGAAACATTCAGTACTTC.